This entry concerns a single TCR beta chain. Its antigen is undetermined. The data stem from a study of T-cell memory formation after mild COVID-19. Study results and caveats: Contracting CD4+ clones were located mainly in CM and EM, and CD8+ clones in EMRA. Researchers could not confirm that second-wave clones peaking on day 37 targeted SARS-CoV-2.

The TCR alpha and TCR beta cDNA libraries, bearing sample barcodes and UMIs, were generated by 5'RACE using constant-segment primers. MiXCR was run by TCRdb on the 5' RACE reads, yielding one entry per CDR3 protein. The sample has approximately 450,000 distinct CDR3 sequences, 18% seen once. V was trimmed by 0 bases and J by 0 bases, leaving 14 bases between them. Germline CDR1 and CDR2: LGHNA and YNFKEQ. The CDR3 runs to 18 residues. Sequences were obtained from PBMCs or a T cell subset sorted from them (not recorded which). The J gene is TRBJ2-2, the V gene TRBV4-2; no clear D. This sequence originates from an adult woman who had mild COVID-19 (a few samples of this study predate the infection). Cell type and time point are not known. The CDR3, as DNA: TGTGCCAGCAGCCAAGATGGTCTGGGTTACGCGAACACCGGGGAGCTGTTTTTT. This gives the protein CASSQDGLGYANTGELFF.